The subject of this entry is one T cell receptor beta chain. Its antigen is not known. The data belong to a study of graft-versus-host responses after intestinal transplantation. Study context: The study gave all recipients anti-thymocyte globulin induction, then tacrolimus and steroids for 2 to 3 years.

The assay was immunoSEQ multiplex PCR, and TCRdb's table has in-frame clones only and misses some. The sample lists about 89,000 clones, around nine tenths occurring once. The study, taken as a whole, reports: Recipient marrow held GvH clones, some first seen in ileum or blood. High graft-versus-host to host-versus-graft T cell clonal ratios marked allografts of patients with graft-donor macrochimerism.

CDR1 SGHNT and CDR2 YYREEE come from the germline V gene (reference sequence). CDR3 size: 17 residues. Trimming removed 1 base from V and 2 bases from J; junction bases left unmatched: 11. The rearrangement joins TRBV5-4 to TRBJ2-5; 7 nucleotides match TRBD2. This specimen was unstimulated CD4+ T cells sorted from spleen or lymph node cells, taken before intestinal transplant. The receptor was isolated from a human donor who received an intestinal transplant. CDR3 loop: CASSLPLPGLSQETQYF. For the CDR3, the DNA is TGTGCCAGCAGCTTGCCGCTCCCGGGACTATCACAAGAGACCCAGTACTTC.